Listed here are 9 T cell receptor beta chains from one sample, sequenced in a study of T cell repertoires in cytomegalovirus infection. Their antigens remain unidentified. Using its own MiXCR run on the reads, TCRdb lists one record per CDR3 protein. The repertoire includes roughly 920,000 distinct CDR3 sequences, around 29% of them detected once, and more than 12% sits in the top ten. The specimen was cultured CD8+ T cells from PBMCs, collected from culture after CMV antigen stimulation. Source of these receptors: a human donor in good health (CMV status not recorded). Some clones in this sample may be carry-over from other donors' samples.

To note about this clonotype: No conserved phenylalanine or tryptophan is present at the end of the CDR3, so a read error is the likely explanation. The V gene is TRBV20-1, the J gene TRBJ2-3; TRBD2 matches 11 bases. CDR3 size: 13 residues. Germline V gene data show CDR1 as DFQATT and CDR2 as SNEGSKA (reference sequence). With 5 bases clipped from V and 5 bases from J, the junction kept 3 bases outside the gene matches. The CDR3 region is CSAPTSGGDTQYY. The CDR3 nucleotides are TGCAGTGCTCCCACTAGCGGGGGAGATACGCAGTATTAT.

In this sample, this clonotype turned up many times. V and J are TRBV12-3 or TRBV12-4 and TRBJ2-7; D remains unclear. Trimming removed 6 bases from V and 2 bases from J, with 8 bases in between. CDR3 size: 12 residues. CDR3 sequence (DNA): TGTGCCAGCAGCTCAGCGACCTACGAGCAGTACTTC. The encoded protein is CASSSATYEQYF.

This clonotype has a handful of counts. This rearrangement joins TRBV20-1 to TRBJ1-5, with no clear D. The CDR3 contains 12 residues. Trimming cost V 3 bases and J 4 bases, with 7 bases left between them. Germline V gene lookup returns CDR1 DFQATT and CDR2 SNEGSKA (reference sequence). CDR3 bases: TGCAGTGCTAGCAGTACTAATCAGCCCCAGCATTTT. Its translation is CSASSTNQPQHF.

This clonotype was picked up a small number of times. This rearrangement joins TRBV14 to TRBJ2-1, with D unresolved. Germline V gene data show CDR1 as SGHDN and CDR2 as FVKESK. CDR3 length: 15 residues. V gave up 1 base and J gave up 2 bases, with 9 bases separating them. The CDR3 reads CASSQVVRAYNEQFF. DNA for the CDR3: TGTGCCAGCAGCCAAGTGGTGAGAGCCTACAATGAGCAGTTCTTC.

J is TRBJ2-1 and V is TRBV11-2, with D possibly matching TRBD1 (6 bases). This CDR3 region has 14 residues. Per germline, CDR1 SGHAT and CDR2 FQNNGV. Trimming stripped 3 bases from V and 7 bases from J, with 13 bases between. This CDR3 is CASSLAGVVNEQFF. In nucleotides, the CDR3 is TGTGCCAGCAGCTTGGCAGGGGTGGTGAATGAGCAGTTCTTC.

The chain combines TRBV19 with TRBJ1-6; D ambiguous. V was clipped by 5 bases and J by 10 bases, with 15 bases between them. The CDR3 is 14 residues long. Germline lookup yields CDR1 LNHDA and CDR2 SQIVND (reference sequence). CDR3 bases: TGTGCCAGTAGTCTCCCCTCTGGCGGCTCACCCCTCCACTTT. Translation gives CASSLPSGGSPLHF.

This chain's CDR3 is CASSEAGTGVVKTQYF. CDR3 sequence (DNA): TGTGCCAGCAGTGAAGCCGGGACAGGGGTGGTAAAGACCCAGTACTTC. V and J are TRBV6-1 and TRBJ2-5, with 10 bases matching TRBD1. Trimming removed 0 bases from V and 6 bases from J; junction bases left unmatched: 7. Germline V CDR1 and CDR2: MNHNS, SASEGT. CDR3 length: 16 amino acids.

The chain combines TRBV5-1 with TRBJ1-2; maybe TRBD1 (6 bases). The germline V and J ends were trimmed by 1 base and 3 bases, with 13 bases remaining between them. The germline gives CDR1 SGHRS, CDR2 YFSETQ. CDR3 length: 15 amino acids. CDR3 bases: TGCGCCAGCAGCTTGAGGGGCCGACAGGACTATGGCTACACCTTC. Its protein product is CASSLRGRQDYGYTF.

The genes are TRBV7-6 and TRBJ1-1; D not resolved. The ends were cut back, 5 bases at V and 1 base at J, with 11 bases in the middle. The CDR3 consists of 14 residues. Per the germline V gene, CDR1 is SGHVS and CDR2 is FNYEAQ. Here the CDR3 DNA reads TGTGCCAGCAGCCCACTCAGGCCGAACACTGAAGCTTTCTTT. This sequence encodes CASSPLRPNTEAFF.